One TCR beta chain is described in this entry. Its antigen remains unidentified. This sample was included in a study of cytomegalovirus exposure and HLA in healthy donors. Study at large: Samples from HLA-typed donors yielded about 85 million unique TCRs in an early data release. Study-level findings and limits: A reported reduction in N-insertions relative to the roughly 700-donor mean was seen in an Asian-associated ancestry cluster in a later analysis. The authors reported that TCR beta sequences could predict HLA-A and HLA-B alleles. These predictions were accurate for most subjects in the first cohort.

PCR employed 60 Vbeta and 13 Jbeta primers. Here immunoSEQ multiplex PCR was the method, and the copy in TCRdb shows in-frame clones only, minus some. The table shows roughly 110,000 clones, with 70% to 85% occurring only once. The CDR3 runs 13 residues. Trimming removed 4 bases from V and 4 bases from J; junction bases left unmatched: 4. Germline V gene data show CDR1 as SGHDT and CDR2 as YYEEEE. Sequenced: PBMCs. The V gene is TRBV5-6, the J gene TRBJ1-1, with 7 nucleotides matching TRBD1. The receptor was derived from a woman aged 18-30 years in good health and CMV-seronegative. In nucleotides, the CDR3 is TGTGCCAGCAGCAGTAACAGGGGCACTGAAGCTTTCTTT. This encodes CASSSNRGTEAFF.